Shown below are 13 T cell receptor beta chains from a single sample sequenced in a study of blood T cells in healthy people across ages. Alongside a J-beta primer mix, a sample-barcoded 5' primer served in a second PCR lasting about 7 to 11 cycles. TCRdb fed the 5' RACE reads into MiXCR, producing one record per CDR3 protein. The sample lists approximately 1.5 million distinct CDR3 sequences, approximately 32% occurring once. Specimen: blood. The receptors stem from a young woman in good health.

This clonotype has more than one count but fewer than ten. V is TRBV24-1 and J is TRBJ1-2, with 7 positions matching TRBD1. Germline V gives CDR1 KGHDR, CDR2 SFDVKD. V dropped 6 bases and J dropped 4; count of bases not matched to a gene: 4. This CDR3 is 13 amino acids long. This CDR3 is CATSSSGGYGYTF. CDR3 DNA sequence: TGTGCCACCAGTTCATCAGGGGGCTATGGCTACACCTTC.

This clonotype came up once. At one end, the junction sequence differs from germline, possibly due to a read error. The rearrangement links TRBV20-1 to TRBJ2-7, with 11 bases identical to TRBD2. Germline CDR1 is DFQATT and CDR2 is SNEGSKA (reference sequence). This CDR3 region has 15 residues. CDR3 in DNA: TGCGGTGCTAGAGAATCCCCTAGCGGGAGGCCCGAGCAGTACTTC. Translating gives CGARESPSGRPEQYF.

The sample holds one count of this clonotype. The chain links TRBV7-9 to TRBJ2-2; D perhaps matches TRBD2 (5 bases). Trimming cost V 1 base and J 2 bases, with 11 bases left between them. Germline values: CDR1 SEHNR, CDR2 FQNEAQ (reference sequence). This CDR3 has 16 residues. The CDR3 region is CASSLGSSVNTGELFF. CDR3 in DNA: TGTGCCAGCAGCTTAGGTAGTAGCGTTAACACCGGGGAGCTGTTTTTT.

The chain's CDR3 is CASSVDPSGNEQYF. The DNA for the CDR3 is TGTGCCAGCAGCGTCGATCCCAGTGGCAACGAGCAGTACTTC. The V call is TRBV9, the J call TRBJ2-7; D is unresolved. Germline loops: CDR1 SGDLS, CDR2 YYNGEE. Trimming removed 2 bases at V and 5 bases at J, with 14 bases between. This CDR3 is 14 amino acids long.

In its sample, this clonotype was seen many times. The rearrangement links TRBV12-3 or TRBV12-4 to TRBJ1-4, with TRBD1 as a possible D gene (5 bases). This CDR3 contains 15 residues. V was trimmed by 5 bases and J by 8 bases, leaving 18 bases between them. The chain's CDR3 is CASSTDIQGWEKLFF. In DNA form, the CDR3 reads TGTGCCAGCAGTACAGACATCCAGGGATGGGAAAAACTGTTTTTT.

This sequence joins TRBV20-1 and TRBJ2-5; TRBD2 matches at 10 bases. CDR1 is DFQATT, CDR2 SNEGSKA, per germline (reference sequence). The CDR3 consists of 15 residues. J was trimmed by 5 bases and V by 0 bases; bases with no gene match: 6. The CDR3 DNA follows: TGCAGTGCTAGAGATGCTAGCGGGAGTGGGGAGACCCAGTACTTC. Its protein is CSARDASGSGETQYF.

This clonotype was detected ten times or more. The V call is TRBV9, the J call TRBJ2-5, with 8 bases that match TRBD1. The CDR3 covers 16 residues. Germline V CDR1 and CDR2: SGDLS, YYNGEE. V trimming: 0 bases; J trimming: 5 bases; junction bases outside the gene matches: 9. This chain's CDR3 is CASSVDSRGRMETQYF. CDR3 sequence (DNA): TGTGCCAGCAGCGTAGATAGCAGGGGGCGCATGGAGACCCAGTACTTC.

Only a few counts were recorded for this clonotype. The chain couples TRBV9 to TRBJ2-5; 10 positions agree with TRBD1. The CDR3 extends over 16 amino acids. V lost 1 base and J lost 5; bases outside the gene matches: 8. The V gene's germline CDR1 is SGDLS and CDR2 YYNGEE. DNA of the CDR3: TGTGCCAGCAGCGTATCGACAGGGGGCTGGAAGGAGACCCAGTACTTC. Its protein is CASSVSTGGWKETQYF. The whole variable domain, remainder taken from reference TRBV9 and TRBJ2-5, is DSGVTQTPKHLITATGQRVTLRCSPRSGDLSVYWYQQSLDQGLQFLIQYYNGEERAKGNILERFSAQQFPDLHSELNLSSLELGDSALYFCASSVSTGGWKETQYFGPGTRLLVL.

This rearrangement joins TRBV28 to TRBJ1-5, with 10 bases identical to TRBD1. Germline CDR1 and CDR2: MDHEN and SYDVKM. The ends lost 3 bases at V and 5 bases at J; junction bases unmatched: 10. The CDR3 loop spans 17 amino acids. The CDR3 protein is CASSFTATGGLDQPQHF. The CDR3 DNA sequence: TGTGCCAGCAGTTTTACCGCGACAGGGGGCTTGGATCAGCCCCAGCATTTT.

The genes are TRBV9 and TRBJ2-7; 8 nucleotides match TRBD2. The J call is doubtful: the DNA matches TRBJ2-5 better. The CDR3 runs to 16 residues. Germline CDR1 is SGDLS and CDR2 is YYNGEE. The CDR3 coding sequence is TGTGCCAGCACCAGAAGCCCTTCGGGGGGGCTGGAGACCCAGTACTTC. This codes for CASTRSPSGGLETQYF.

This clonotype was counted many times. The CDR3 loop reads CASSHTGLAGGLGTQYF. As DNA, the CDR3 is TGTGCCAGCAGCCACACGGGACTAGCGGGGGGACTGGGGACCCAGTACTTC. This sequence joins TRBV7-4 and TRBJ2-5; TRBD2 aligns across 15 bases. Per germline, CDR1 SGHVT and CDR2 SQSDAQ. The CDR3 is made up of 17 amino acids. Germline trimming cut 5 bases from V and 7 bases from J; bases unmatched to any gene: 11.

In its sample, this clonotype was seen a few times. V usage is TRBV7-3 and J usage is TRBJ1-2; D is perhaps TRBD1 (5 bases). Trimming cost V 3 bases and J 2 bases, with 13 bases left between them. In germline, CDR1 is SGHTA, CDR2 FQGTGA. This CDR3 has 15 residues. CDR3 in DNA: TGTGCCAGCAGCTTCCAGGGTGGTCCAAACTATGGCTACACCTTC. Protein sequence: CASSFQGGPNYGYTF.

V and J are TRBV27 and TRBJ2-1; 9 bases are a match to TRBD2. Trimming removed 0 bases from V and 7 bases from J; junction bases left unmatched: 7. The CDR3 loop spans 16 amino acids. CDR1 and CDR2 (germline): MNHEY, SMNVEV (reference sequence). CDR3 nucleotides: TGTGCCAGCAGTTTATCTGGGGCGGGGGGGCTAAATGAGCAGTTCTTC. Translated: CASSLSGAGGLNEQFF.